One TCR beta chain is described in this entry. Its target is not known. The CDR3 is 15 residues long. With 4 bases clipped from V and 4 bases from J, the junction kept 5 bases outside the gene matches. Per germline, CDR1 SGHRS and CDR2 YFSETQ. This specimen belongs to a study of OX40 agonist ivuxolimab in advanced cancers. Whole-study results and caveats: Some of the lowest clonal expansion was seen in partial responders at 0.1-3.0 mg/kg. The authors also found low normalized T-cell clonal expansion in some nonresponders.

Repertoires were generated with immunoSEQ multiplex PCR, while TCRdb's copy carries only in-frame clones and drops some. The sample shows about 66,000 clones, about 91% of them seen only once. This chain links TRBV5-1 with TRBJ2-7; 13 nucleotides align to TRBD2. The sequencing used CD4+ or CD8+ T cells sorted from blood, collected in a trial of the OX40 agonist ivuxolimab. The source of this sequence is an adult with an advanced solid tumor such as melanoma, head and neck, liver or kidney cancer. CDR3 loop: CASSQLAGGPYEQYF. For the CDR3, the DNA is TGCGCCAGCAGCCAACTAGCGGGAGGGCCGTACGAGCAGTACTTC.